The 8 T cell receptor beta chains below come from one sample, sequenced in a study of control samples from healthy donors and cancer patients. Data came from immunoSEQ multiplex PCR; TCRdb stores just in-frame clones and leaves some out. The table lists about 140,000 clones, roughly 92% of them singletons. Sequenced sample: blood. These receptors were obtained from a man aged 40-55 years in good health.

The chain joins TRBV5-6 to TRBJ2-1; D possibly corresponds to TRBD1 (6 bases). CDR3 size: 14 residues. The V gene lost 7 bases and the J gene lost 7 bases, with 18 bases spanning the gap. Germline CDR1 SGHDT, CDR2 YYEEEE. CDR3: CASANTGLRNEQFF. The CDR3 region has the DNA TGTGCCAGCGCGAACACAGGGTTGCGAAATGAGCAGTTCTTC.

The J gene is TRBJ1-1, the V gene TRBV6-5; D remains unclear. Germline V gives CDR1 MNHEY, CDR2 SVGAGI. The CDR3 has 12 residues. V gave up 7 bases and J gave up 5 bases, with 11 bases separating them. CDR3 amino acids: CASTPGETEAFF. The CDR3 coding sequence is TGTGCCAGCACCCCCGGAGAGACTGAAGCTTTCTTT.

The chain carries TRBV9 and TRBJ2-5; the D is unclear. Germline values: CDR1 SGDLS, CDR2 YYNGEE. CDR3 length: 15 residues. Trimming removed 0 bases at V and 3 bases at J, with 12 bases between. The CDR3 region has the DNA TGTGCCAGCAGCGTAGGTGCAGGTATGGAAGAGACCCAGTACTTC. Its protein product is CASSVGAGMEETQYF.

The chain is built from TRBV25-1 and TRBJ2-3; D possibly corresponds to TRBD2 (6 bases). V gave up 4 bases and J gave up 2 bases, with 7 bases separating them. The CDR3 is made up of 13 amino acids. Germline-derived CDR1 and CDR2 are MGHDK and SYGVNS. In nucleotides, the CDR3 is TGTGCCAGCAGTGCGGGACTCACAGATACGCAGTATTTT. It encodes CASSAGLTDTQYF.

The chain is built from TRBV25-1 and TRBJ1-1, with a weak D call TRBD1 (6 bases). This CDR3 is built from 16 residues. The V gene's germline CDR1 is MGHDK and CDR2 SYGVNS. V was trimmed by 7 bases and J by 0 bases, leaving 18 bases between them. CDR3 in DNA: TGTGCCAGCACCGTAAGTTTCAGGGGCATGAACACTGAAGCTTTCTTT. Protein sequence: CASTVSFRGMNTEAFF.

The rearrangement links TRBV9 to TRBJ2-1; 8 bases align to TRBD1. V trimming: 3 bases; J trimming: 5 bases; junction bases outside the gene matches: 7. There are 15 residues in the CDR3. Germline V gene data show CDR1 as SGDLS and CDR2 as YYNGEE. CDR3 amino acids: CASSAPGQGHNEQFF. In DNA, the CDR3 is TGTGCCAGCAGCGCCCCCGGACAGGGCCACAATGAGCAGTTCTTC.

The chain combines TRBV5-8 with TRBJ2-6; D might be TRBD1 (5 bases). Germline assignment: CDR1 SGHTS and CDR2 YDEGEE. CDR3 length: 17 amino acids. Between the trimmed V and J ends, which lost 0 bases and 0 bases, there was a span of 10 bases. The CDR3 DNA reads TGTGCCAGCAGCTTGGCCCAACAGGTCTCTGGGGCCAACGTCCTGACTTTC. Amino acids: CASSLAQQVSGANVLTF.

The chain combines TRBV3-1 (or the pseudogene TRBV3-2) with TRBJ1-1; 7 nucleotides agree with TRBD1. Trimming cost V 2 bases and J 1 base; bases outside gene matches: 1. This CDR3 has 14 residues. CDR1 is LGHDT, CDR2 YNNKEL, per germline (reference sequence). CDR3 sequence: CASSQRDRNTEAFF. CDR3 bases: TGTGCCAGCAGCCAACGGGACAGGAACACTGAAGCTTTCTTT.